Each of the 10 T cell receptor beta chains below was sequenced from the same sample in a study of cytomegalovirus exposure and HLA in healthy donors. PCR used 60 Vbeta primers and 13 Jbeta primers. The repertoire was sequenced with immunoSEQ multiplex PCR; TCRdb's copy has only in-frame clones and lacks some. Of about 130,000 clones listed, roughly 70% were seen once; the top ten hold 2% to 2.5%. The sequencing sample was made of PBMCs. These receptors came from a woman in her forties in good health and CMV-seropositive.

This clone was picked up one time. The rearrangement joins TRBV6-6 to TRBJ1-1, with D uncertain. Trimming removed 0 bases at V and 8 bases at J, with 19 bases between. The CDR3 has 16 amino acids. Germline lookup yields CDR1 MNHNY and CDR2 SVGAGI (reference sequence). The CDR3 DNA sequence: TGTGCCAGCAGTTACTCATTGGGGAGTAACGTACCCGAAGCTTTCTTT. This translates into CASSYSLGSNVPEAFF.

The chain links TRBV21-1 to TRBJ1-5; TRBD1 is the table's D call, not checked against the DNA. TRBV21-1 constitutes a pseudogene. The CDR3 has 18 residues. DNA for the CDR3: TGTGCCAGCAGCAAAGGCCGGGACAGGGGGCTGTGCAATCAGCCCCAGCATTTT. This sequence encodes CASSKGRDRGLCNQPQHF.

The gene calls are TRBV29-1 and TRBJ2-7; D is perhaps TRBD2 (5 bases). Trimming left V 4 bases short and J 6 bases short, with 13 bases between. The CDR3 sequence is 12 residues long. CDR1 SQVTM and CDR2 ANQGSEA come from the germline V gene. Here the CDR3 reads CSVVRGSGEQYF. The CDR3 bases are TGCAGCGTTGTACGCGGGTCGGGCGAGCAGTACTTC.

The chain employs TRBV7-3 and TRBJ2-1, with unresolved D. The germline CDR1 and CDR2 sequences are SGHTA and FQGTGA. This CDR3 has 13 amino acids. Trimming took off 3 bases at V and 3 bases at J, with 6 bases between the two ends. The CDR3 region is CASSLSGYNEQFF. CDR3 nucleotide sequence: TGTGCCAGCAGCTTGTCAGGCTACAATGAGCAGTTCTTC.

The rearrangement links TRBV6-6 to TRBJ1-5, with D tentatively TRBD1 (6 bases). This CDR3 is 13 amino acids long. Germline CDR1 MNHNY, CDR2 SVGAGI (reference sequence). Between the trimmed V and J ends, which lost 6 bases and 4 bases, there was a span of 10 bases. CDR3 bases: TGTGCCAGCAGCCAACAGGGTAATCAGCCCCAGCATTTT. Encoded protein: CASSQQGNQPQHF.

CDR3 in DNA: TGTGCCAGCAGCTTGGAACAGGGGGTTATGTTAGGTGAGCAGTTCTTC. Translated: CASSLEQGVMLGEQFF. The gene calls are TRBV5-6 and TRBJ2-1; 8 bases fit TRBD1. The J segment lost 9 bases and the V segment lost 0 bases, leaving 11 bases of the junction unmatched. Germline V lookup: CDR1 SGHDT, CDR2 YYEEEE. The CDR3 totals 16 residues.

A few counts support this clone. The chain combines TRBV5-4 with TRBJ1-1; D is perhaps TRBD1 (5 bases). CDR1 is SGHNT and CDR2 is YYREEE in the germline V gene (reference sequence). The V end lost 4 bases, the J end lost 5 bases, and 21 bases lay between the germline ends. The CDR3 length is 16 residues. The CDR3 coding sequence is TGTGCCAGCAGCCAAGATAAGGGGAATAAGGGGACTGAAGCTTTCTTT. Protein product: CASSQDKGNKGTEAFF. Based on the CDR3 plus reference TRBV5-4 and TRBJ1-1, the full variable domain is ETGVTQSPTHLIKTRGQQVTLRCSSQSGHNTVSWYQQALGQGPQFIFQYYREEENGRGNFPPRFSGLQFPNYSSELNVNALELDDSALYLCASSQDKGNKGTEAFFGQGTRLTVV.

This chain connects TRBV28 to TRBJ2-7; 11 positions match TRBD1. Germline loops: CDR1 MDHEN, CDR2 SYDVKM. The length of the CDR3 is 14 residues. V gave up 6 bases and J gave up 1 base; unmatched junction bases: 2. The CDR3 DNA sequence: TGTGCCAGCAGGGGACAGGGGGATTCCTACGAGCAGTACTTC. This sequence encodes CASRGQGDSYEQYF.

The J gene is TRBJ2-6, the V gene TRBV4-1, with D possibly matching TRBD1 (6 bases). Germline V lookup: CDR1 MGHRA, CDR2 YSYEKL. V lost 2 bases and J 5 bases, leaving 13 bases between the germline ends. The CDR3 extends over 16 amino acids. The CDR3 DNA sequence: TGCGCCAGCAGCCAAATATTTCAGGGGAGGGCCAACGTCCTGACTTTC. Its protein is CASSQIFQGRANVLTF.

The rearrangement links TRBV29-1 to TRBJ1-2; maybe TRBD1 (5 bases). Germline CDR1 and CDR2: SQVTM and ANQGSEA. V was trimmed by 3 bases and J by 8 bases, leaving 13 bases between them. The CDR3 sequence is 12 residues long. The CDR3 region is CSVESGLNGYTF. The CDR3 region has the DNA TGCAGCGTTGAGTCAGGGTTGAACGGCTACACCTTC.